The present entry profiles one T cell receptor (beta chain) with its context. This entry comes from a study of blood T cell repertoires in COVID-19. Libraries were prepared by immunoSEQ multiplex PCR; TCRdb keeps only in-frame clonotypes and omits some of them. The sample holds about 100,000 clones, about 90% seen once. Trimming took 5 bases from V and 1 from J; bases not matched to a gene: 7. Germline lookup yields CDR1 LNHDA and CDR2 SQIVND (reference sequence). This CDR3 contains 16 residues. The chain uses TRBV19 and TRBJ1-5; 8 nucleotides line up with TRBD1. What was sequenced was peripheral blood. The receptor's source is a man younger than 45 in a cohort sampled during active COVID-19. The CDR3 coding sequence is TGTGCCAGTAGTTCCAATGACAGGGGCAGCAATCAGCCCCAGCATTTT. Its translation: CASSSNDRGSNQPQHF.